The rows below give T cell receptor beta chains drawn from one sample of a study of blood T cell repertoires in COVID-19. Method: immunoSEQ multiplex PCR; TCRdb's copy keeps in-frame clones and lacks some. Of 350,000 or so clones in the sample, roughly 89% were seen once. The sequenced sample was peripheral blood. The receptors derive from a woman aged 55-69 years with COVID-19, enrolled during active disease. The CDR3 runs from the conserved cysteine through the conserved F or W. Each record gives: clone size, V gene, D gene, J gene, CDR3 DNA, CDR3 protein. A D gene is named only where the DNA matches it firmly. Size is stated for part of the rows, as once, few or many counts, or as a class when the clone is expanded.

-	TRBV18	-	TRBJ2-3	TGTGCCAGCTCACCAACAGGGAGGGCAGATACGCAGTATTTT	CASSPTGRADTQYF
-	TRBV29-1	TRBD1	TRBJ1-1	TGCAGCGTTGAAGACGAGGGACAGATCGGAGGCAACACTGAAGCTTTCTTT	CSVEDEGQIGGNTEAFF
-	TRBV5-1	TRBD1	TRBJ1-2	TGCGCCAGCAGCTTGACAGGGACAGGGAATAACTATGGCTACACCTTC	CASSLTGTGNNYGYTF
-	TRBV27	TRBD1	TRBJ1-1	TGTGCCAGCAGTATAGGGGGCGACACTGAAGCTTTCTTT	CASSIGGDTEAFF
-	TRBV10-3	TRBD1	TRBJ2-1	TGTGCCATCAGTGAGATTGGGACAGGGATAAACAATGAGCAGTTCTTC	CAISEIGTGINNEQFF
-	TRBV7-3	TRBD1	TRBJ1-5	TGTGCCAGCAGCTGGTCGACAGGGAGATCGAGGAATCAGCCCCAGCATTTT	CASSWSTGRSRNQPQHF
-	TRBV5-1	-	TRBJ1-6	TGCGCCAGCAGCTTTGCAGGGATCGGATCACCCCTCCACTTT	CASSFAGIGSPLHF
-	TRBV30	-	TRBJ1-6	TGTGCCTGGAGCCTCCTCAGTAGCGGTTCACCCCTCCACTTT	CAWSLLSSGSPLHF
-	TRBV28	TRBD1	TRBJ1-2	TGTGCCAGCCGGGACAGGGGGCCCGGCTACACCTTC	CASRDRGPGYTF
-	TRBV28	TRBD1	TRBJ2-7	TGTGCCAGCGTTTTGGCAGGACAGGGTAGCTACGAGCAGTACTTC	CASVLAGQGSYEQYF
-	TRBV25-1	-	TRBJ1-2	TGTGCCAGCAGTGAAGTGTCACAACCGTTATATGGCTACACCTTC	CASSEVSQPLYGYTF
once	TRBV27	TRBD1	TRBJ1-2	TGTGCCAGCAGTTCCCCCGGACAGGGGGGCTATGGCTACACCTTC	CASSSPGQGGYGYTF
-	TRBV5-8	-	TRBJ1-4	TGTGCCAGCACCCGACAGACAAATGAAAAACTGTTTTTT	CASTRQTNEKLFF
-	TRBV12-3/TRBV12-4	-	TRBJ1-2	TGTGCCAGCAGCCAAGGGGTCGGCTATGGCTACACCTTC	CASSQGVGYGYTF
-	TRBV5-4	TRBD1	TRBJ1-3	TGTGCCAGCACGGGACAGGGGAGTGGCACTGGAAACACCATATATTTT	CASTGQGSGTGNTIYF
-	TRBV4-1	TRBD1	TRBJ1-2	TGCGCCAGCAGCCAACGGACAGGGGATAACTATGGCTACACCTTC	CASSQRTGDNYGYTF
-	TRBV7-2	-	TRBJ1-3	TGTGCCAGCAGCTTAGTAGGGAGCAGCTCTGGAAACACCATATATTTT	CASSLVGSSSGNTIYF
-	TRBV9	-	TRBJ1-5	TGTGCCAGCAGCGTAGACAGCTCTATTCAGCCCCAGCATTTT	CASSVDSSIQPQHF
-	TRBV6-5	TRBD1	TRBJ1-1	TGTGCCAGCAGTTACACGGGACAGGGGGCTGAAGCTTTCTTT	CASSYTGQGAEAFF
once	TRBV5-1	-	TRBJ1-2	TGCGCCAGCAGCTTACGGACAGTCGGCTATGGCTACACCTTC	CASSLRTVGYGYTF
-	TRBV6-5	TRBD2	TRBJ2-1	TGTGCCAGCAGTTATACGGGGGGGAACAATGAGCAGTTCTTC	CASSYTGGNNEQFF
-	TRBV7-9	-	TRBJ2-7	TGTGCCAGCAGCTCGCGGACAGTCACTGGCGAGCAGTACTTC	CASSSRTVTGEQYF
-	TRBV18	TRBD2	TRBJ2-3	TGTGCCAGCTCACCACAGGGCGGGGGGGCGTCGCAGTATTTT	CASSPQGGGASQYF
-	TRBV5-1	-	TRBJ2-7	TGCGCCAGCAGCTCTTACGGGACATCTCCCTACGAGCAGTACTTC	CASSSYGTSPYEQYF
-	TRBV6-5	-	TRBJ1-1	TGTGCCAGCAGTTACCTCCGCATGAGTTCGTACACTGAAGCTTTCTTT	CASSYLRMSSYTEAFF
few	TRBV7-9	-	TRBJ1-5	TGTGCCAGCAGCCCCGACGGGGGGCTTGATCGCAATCAGCCCCAGCATTTT	CASSPDGGLDRNQPQHF
once	TRBV6-6	TRBD1	TRBJ1-4	TGTGCCAGCAGCCGGGGACAGGGGATCGGGGAAAAACTGTTTTTT	CASSRGQGIGEKLFF
-	TRBV6-6	-	TRBJ2-5	TGTGCCAGCAGTCCCGCTACATTTTGGACAGCGCCCCAAGAGACCCAGTACTTC	CASSPATFWTAPQETQYF
-	TRBV2	-	TRBJ2-2	TGTGCCAGCAGCCCGACTAGACCAATTAACACCGGGGAGCTGTTTTTT	CASSPTRPINTGELFF
once	TRBV7-9	TRBD1	TRBJ2-1	TGTGCCAGCAGCTTAGGTAAAGGCGACAGGGATCCCTACAATGAGCAGTTCTTC	CASSLGKGDRDPYNEQFF
-	TRBV3-1/TRBV3-2	-	TRBJ1-5	TGTGCCAGCAGCCAAGGAGGGGGTGGCCAGCCCCAGCATTTT	CASSQGGGGQPQHF
-	TRBV7-9	TRBD1	TRBJ1-5	TGTGCCAGCAGTCGACAGGGGGGAAATCAGCCCCAGCATTTT	CASSRQGGNQPQHF
-	TRBV4-1	TRBD1	TRBJ1-5	TGCGCCAGCAGCGAAGGACAGGGGCGTCAGCCCCAGCATTTT	CASSEGQGRQPQHF
-	TRBV4-1	TRBD1	TRBJ2-7	TGCGCCAGCAGCCCCAGCCCCAGGGGGCTCGGGTCCTACGAGCAGTACTTC	CASSPSPRGLGSYEQYF
-	TRBV4-2	-	TRBJ2-7	TGTGCCAGCAGCCAAGACCTGACAGGACACCCCTACGAGCAGTACTTC	CASSQDLTGHPYEQYF
-	TRBV19	TRBD1	TRBJ1-1	TGTGCCAGTAGTGACAGGGGGCCGGGTGAAGCTTTCTTT	CASSDRGPGEAFF
-	TRBV19	-	TRBJ2-2	TGTGCCAGCACAGGCCGAAACACCGGGGAGCTGTTTTTT	CASTGRNTGELFF
-	TRBV6-6	-	TRBJ1-5	TGTGCCAGCAGAACCCCGTCCAGGGCTGGCAATCAGCCCCAGCATTTT	CASRTPSRAGNQPQHF
-	TRBV7-2	TRBD1	TRBJ2-5	TGTGCCAGCAGCGCCTACAGGGGGCTGGGGGAGACCCAGTACTTC	CASSAYRGLGETQYF
-	TRBV7-9	TRBD1	TRBJ2-5	TGTGCCAGCAGCTCGACAGGGACAGGCGAGACCCAGTACTTC	CASSSTGTGETQYF
-	TRBV10-1	-	TRBJ1-1	TGCGCCAGCAGTGCGTACTTGAACACTGAAGCTTTCTTT	CASSAYLNTEAFF
-	TRBV7-9	-	TRBJ2-5	TGTGCCAGCAGCCTGGGCCGATTACTAGTACAGCAAGAGACCCAGTACTTC	CASSLGRLLVQQETQYF
-	TRBV7-3	TRBD2	TRBJ2-1	TGTGCCAGCAGCCGCGGGGGTCCCTACAATGAGCAGTTCTTC	CASSRGGPYNEQFF
-	TRBV27	TRBD1	TRBJ1-1	TGTGCCAGCAGTTCGAGGGACAGGTTAACAAGTAGCGCTGAAGCTTTCTTT	CASSSRDRLTSSAEAFF